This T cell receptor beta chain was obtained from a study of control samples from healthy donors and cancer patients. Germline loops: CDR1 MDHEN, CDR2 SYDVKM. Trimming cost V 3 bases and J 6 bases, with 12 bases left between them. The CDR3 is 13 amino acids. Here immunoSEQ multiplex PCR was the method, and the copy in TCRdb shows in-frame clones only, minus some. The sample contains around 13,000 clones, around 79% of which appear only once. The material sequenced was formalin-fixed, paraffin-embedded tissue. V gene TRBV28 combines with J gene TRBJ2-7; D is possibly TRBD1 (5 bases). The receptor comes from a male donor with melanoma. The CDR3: CASSLGQGLEQYF. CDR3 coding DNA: TGTGCCAGCAGTTTGGGTCAGGGCCTCGAGCAGTACTTC.